The subject of this entry is one TCR beta chain. Original handling: Estimates of nucleated cell counts were drawn from the amplification of reference gene primers. Profiled with immunoSEQ multiplex PCR; TCRdb holds only in-frame clones, not every one. V and J calls and clone size follow that table, whereas D and trimming were derived from the DNA. This sample has 100,000 or so clones, with roughly 90% found just once. In germline, CDR1 is SGHAT, CDR2 FQDESV (reference sequence). V was clipped by 4 bases and J by 9 bases; unmatched bases: 8. The CDR3 covers 14 residues. These data come from a study of blood T cell repertoires in COVID-19. Across the study: The United States, Italy and Spain provided the acute and convalescent COVID-19 samples. The cDNA or gDNA used as material had been derived from T cells, B-cell-depleted T cells, or PBMCs.

Sample: peripheral blood. The clonotype was recovered from a human donor with active COVID-19. The donor label of this sample is uncertain. The chain carries TRBV11-1 and TRBJ2-1, with 8 positions matching TRBD1. DNA for the CDR3: TGTGCCAGCAGCTCCGGGACAGGTTTTGGTGAGCAGTTCTTC. This translates into CASSSGTGFGEQFF.